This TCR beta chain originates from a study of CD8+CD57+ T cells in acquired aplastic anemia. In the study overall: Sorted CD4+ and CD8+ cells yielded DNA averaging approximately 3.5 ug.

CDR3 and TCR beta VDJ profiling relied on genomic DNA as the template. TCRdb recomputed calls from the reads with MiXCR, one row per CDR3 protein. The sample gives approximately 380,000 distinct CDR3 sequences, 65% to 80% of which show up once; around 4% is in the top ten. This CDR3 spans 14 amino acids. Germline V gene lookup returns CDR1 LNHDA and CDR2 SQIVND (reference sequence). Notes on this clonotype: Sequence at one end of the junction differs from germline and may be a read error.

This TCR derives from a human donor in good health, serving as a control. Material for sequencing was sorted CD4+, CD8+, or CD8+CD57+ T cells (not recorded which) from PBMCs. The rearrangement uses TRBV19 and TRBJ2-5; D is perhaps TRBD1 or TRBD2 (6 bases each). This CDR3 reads CASTPGDTGAGQTF. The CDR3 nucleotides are TGTGCCAGTACCCCTGGGGATACGGGGGCTGGACAGACCTTC. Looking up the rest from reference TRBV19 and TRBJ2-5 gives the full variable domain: DGGITQSPKYLFRKEGQNVTLSCEQNLNHDAMYWYRQDPGQGLRLIYYSQIVNDFQKGDIAEGYSVSREKKESFPLTVTSAQKNPTAFYLCASTPGDTGAGQTFGPGTRLLVL.